The 18 T cell receptor beta chains in this list originate from one sample, sequenced in a study of shared clonotypes between healthy human individuals. Sequenced by immunoSEQ multiplex PCR; TCRdb stores in-frame clones only, minus some. The table lists roughly 1,000,000 clones, around 78% of them singletons, with approximately 0.5% in the top ten. The specimen was memory CD4+ T cells from PBMCs. Subset reported: CD45RA-negative fraction. These TCRs come from a man between 18 and 29 years old in good health. Some clones in this sample may be carry-over from other donors' samples.

J is TRBJ1-1 and V is TRBV28; TRBD1 agrees at 7 bases. This CDR3 is 13 amino acids long. Germline-derived CDR1 and CDR2 are MDHEN and SYDVKM. Trimming removed 7 bases from V and 1 base from J; junction bases left unmatched: 3. The CDR3 DNA sequence: TGTGCCAGCAACTCAGGGGGGAACACTGAAGCTTTCTTT. Protein sequence: CASNSGGNTEAFF.

The genes are TRBV2 and TRBJ2-7; no definite D call. The ends were cut back, 7 bases at V and 2 bases at J, with 12 bases in the middle. The CDR3 sequence is 13 residues long. CDR1 and CDR2 (germline): SNHLY, FYNNEI. CDR3 residues: CASTLGPTYEQYF. CDR3 bases: TGTGCCAGCACCCTGGGTCCGACCTACGAGCAGTACTTC.

About this clone itself: Being one base from a much bigger clone, this may be a read error. Other DNA sequences in the same sample also yield this CDR3. The chain recombines TRBV18 with TRBJ1-5; D not certain. This CDR3 is 13 amino acids long. From germline, CDR1 is KGHSH and CDR2 LQKENI. The ends were cut back, 1 base at V and 1 base at J, with 2 bases in the middle. The CDR3 sequence: CASSPQSNQPQHF. The CDR3 coding sequence is TGTGCCAGCTCACCACAAAGCAATCAGCCCCAGCATTTT. Filled out from reference TRBV18 and TRBJ1-5, the complete variable domain reads NAGVMQNPRHLVRRRGQEARLRCSPMKGHSHVYWYRQLPEEGLKFMVYLQKENIIDESGMPKERFSAEFPKEGPSILRIQQVVRGDSAAYFCASSPQSNQPQHFGDGTRLSIL.

The gene calls are TRBV7-9 and TRBJ1-2, with unresolved D. V was shortened by 1 base and J by 8 bases, with 11 bases between the two germline ends. Germline values: CDR1 SEHNR, CDR2 FQNEAQ (reference sequence). There are 13 residues in the CDR3. CDR3 loop: CASSLDPEEGYTF. The CDR3 nucleotides read TGTGCCAGCAGCTTAGACCCGGAGGAAGGCTACACCTTC.

The rearrangement joins TRBV7-2 to TRBJ2-4; 12 nucleotides agree with TRBD2. Unmatched junction bases numbered 5, after V lost 3 bases and J lost 8 bases. Germline V lookup: CDR1 SGHTA, CDR2 FQGNSA. CDR3 size: 15 residues. CDR3 loop: CASSLETSGSDIQYF. CDR3 DNA: TGTGCCAGCAGCTTGGAGACTAGCGGGAGTGACATTCAGTACTTC.

The chain carries TRBV2 and TRBJ2-5; 14 bases match TRBD2. CDR1 and CDR2 (germline): SNHLY, FYNNEI. This CDR3 is built from 16 residues. The trim removed 5 bases at V and 5 bases at J, leaving 7 bases unmatched. CDR3: CASSLTSGRGWETQYF. As DNA, the CDR3 is TGTGCCAGCAGTCTGACTAGCGGGAGGGGATGGGAGACCCAGTACTTC. Together with reference TRBV2 and TRBJ2-5, the CDR3 gives the full variable domain: EPEVTQTPSHQVTQMGQEVILRCVPISNHLYFYWYRQILGQKVEFLVSFYNNEISEKSEIFDDQFSVERPDGSNFTLKIRSTKLEDSAMYFCASSLTSGRGWETQYFGPGTRLLVL.

The CDR3 sequence is CASSPQIQTESTNEKLFF. The CDR3 DNA reads as TGCGCCAGCAGCCCTCAAATACAGACAGAAAGCACAAATGAAAAACTGTTTTTT. V and J are TRBV5-1 and TRBJ1-4, with D tentatively TRBD1 (5 bases). Trimming took 4 bases from V and 5 from J, leaving 24 bases between them. Germline V gives CDR1 SGHRS, CDR2 YFSETQ. CDR3 size: 18 residues.

The J gene is TRBJ2-5, the V gene TRBV7-9, with 7 bases lining up with TRBD1. Trimming removed 11 bases from V and 1 base from J; junction bases left unmatched: 16. Germline CDR1 SEHNR, CDR2 FQNEAQ (reference sequence). The CDR3 spans 16 residues. The CDR3 sequence is CAGTTWGRGLQETQYF. The CDR3 region has the DNA TGTGCCGGCACCACTTGGGGTAGGGGGCTCCAAGAGACCCAGTACTTC.

The rearrangement uses TRBV5-3 and TRBJ1-1; possibly TRBD1 for D (6 bases). TRBV5-3 carries the ORF label, with uncertain function. This CDR3 has 18 amino acids. Trimming removed 2 bases at V and 0 bases at J, with 20 bases between. The CDR3 nucleotides read TGTGCCAGAAGCTTATCCGAGGGAGGGGGATCAATGAACACTGAAGCTTTCTTT. It codes for CARSLSEGGGSMNTEAFF.

This chain uses TRBV11-3 with TRBJ2-5; the D call may be TRBD1 or TRBD2 (6 bases each). CDR3 length: 13 residues. Germline lookup yields CDR1 SGHNT and CDR2 YENEEA. V lost 5 bases to trimming and J lost 5 bases, with 12 bases between them. In DNA form, the CDR3 reads TGTGCCAGCAGCCCCGGGGGCCGGGAGACCCAGTACTTC. Translating gives CASSPGGRETQYF.

This clone showed up just once. The J gene is TRBJ1-3, the V gene TRBV9, with D possibly being TRBD1 (5 bases). V lost 2 bases, J lost 2 bases, and 11 bases lay in between. In germline, CDR1 is SGDLS, CDR2 YYNGEE. CDR3 size: 15 residues. The CDR3 reads CASSVGRGTGNTIYF. CDR3 bases: TGTGCCAGCAGCGTGGGCCGGGGGACTGGAAACACCATATATTTT.

The chain uses TRBV5-4 and TRBJ2-5; 7 bases are shared with TRBD2. This CDR3 has 17 amino acids. Looked up from germline, CDR1 is SGHNT and CDR2 is YYREEE (reference sequence). After removal of 0 bases from V and 5 bases from J, the junction contained 13 bases not matched to a gene. CDR3 bases: TGTGCCAGCAGCTTGGGCCGCGGGGGATTGGGAGTGGAGACCCAGTACTTC. It specifies CASSLGRGGLGVETQYF. Full variable domain (missing parts from reference TRBV5-4 and TRBJ2-5): ETGVTQSPTHLIKTRGQQVTLRCSSQSGHNTVSWYQQALGQGPQFIFQYYREEENGRGNFPPRFSGLQFPNYSSELNVNALELDDSALYLCASSLGRGGLGVETQYFGPGTRLLVL.

This clone showed up just a few times. The genes are TRBV19 and TRBJ2-3, with D maybe TRBD2 (5 bases). The CDR3 totals 14 residues. V shed 7 bases and J shed 0 bases, with 11 bases lying between them. Germline-derived CDR1 and CDR2 are LNHDA and SQIVND (reference sequence). CDR3 protein: CASKSRGSTDTQYF. In DNA form, the CDR3 reads TGTGCCAGTAAGAGTCGGGGTAGCACAGATACGCAGTATTTT. Variable domain in full (rest from reference TRBV19 and TRBJ2-3): DGGITQSPKYLFRKEGQNVTLSCEQNLNHDAMYWYRQDPGQGLRLIYYSQIVNDFQKGDIAEGYSVSREKKESFPLTVTSAQKNPTAFYLCASKSRGSTDTQYFGPGTRLTVL.

The chain joins TRBV9 to TRBJ2-3; 9 bases line up with TRBD1. Germline loops: CDR1 SGDLS, CDR2 YYNGEE. There are 15 residues in the CDR3. The ends lost 3 bases at V and 2 bases at J; junction bases unmatched: 4. The CDR3 region is CASSGGTGTTDTQYF. The CDR3 coding sequence is TGTGCCAGCAGCGGGGGGACAGGGACCACAGATACGCAGTATTTT.

The chain uses TRBV5-1 and TRBJ2-6; D might be TRBD2 (6 bases). The CDR3 is 18 amino acids. V lost 1 base and J 0 bases, leaving 14 bases between the germline ends. The germline V gene encodes CDR1 SGHRS and CDR2 YFSETQ. CDR3 DNA: TGCGCCAGCAGCTTGTTTCCATTGGGAGGCTCTGGGGCCAACGTCCTGACTTTC. This gives the protein CASSLFPLGGSGANVLTF.

A single count supports this clone. The V and J genes are TRBV11-2 and TRBJ1-2; possible D gene TRBD1, 6 bases. This CDR3 is 16 amino acids long. The germline V gene encodes CDR1 SGHAT and CDR2 FQNNGV. V lost 1 base and J 0 bases, leaving 12 bases between the germline ends. The CDR3 loop is CASSLVSGATNYGYTF. CDR3 bases: TGTGCCAGCAGCTTAGTTTCGGGGGCAACTAACTATGGCTACACCTTC.

This sequence joins TRBV5-5 and TRBJ1-2; no definite D call. Trimming removed 0 bases at V and 3 bases at J, with 15 bases between. Germline V CDR1 and CDR2: SGHKS, YYEKEE (reference sequence). This CDR3 has 16 amino acids. CDR3 protein: CASSLGGMREYYGYTF. DNA for the CDR3: TGTGCCAGCAGCTTGGGCGGGATGCGGGAGTACTATGGCTACACCTTC.

This clone was counted only a few times. The chain has TRBV11-2 and TRBJ2-7, with D unclear. V lost 2 bases and J lost 3, with 11 bases in between. Germline lookup yields CDR1 SGHAT and CDR2 FQNNGV. The CDR3 is 14 residues long. The CDR3 DNA is TGTGCCAGCAGCTTACAGTTGCTCAGCTACGAGCAGTACTTC. Translating gives CASSLQLLSYEQYF.